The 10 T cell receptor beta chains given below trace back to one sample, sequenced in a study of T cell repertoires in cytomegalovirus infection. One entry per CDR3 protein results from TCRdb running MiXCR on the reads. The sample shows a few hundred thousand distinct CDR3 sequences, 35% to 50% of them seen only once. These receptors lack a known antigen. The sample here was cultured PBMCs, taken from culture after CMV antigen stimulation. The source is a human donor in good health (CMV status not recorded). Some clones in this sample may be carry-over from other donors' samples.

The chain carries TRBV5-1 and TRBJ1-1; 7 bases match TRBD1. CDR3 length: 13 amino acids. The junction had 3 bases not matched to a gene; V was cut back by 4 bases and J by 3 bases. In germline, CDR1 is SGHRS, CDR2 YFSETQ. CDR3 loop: CASSEQGYTEAFF. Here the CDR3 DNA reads TGCGCCAGCAGCGAACAGGGGTACACTGAAGCTTTCTTT.

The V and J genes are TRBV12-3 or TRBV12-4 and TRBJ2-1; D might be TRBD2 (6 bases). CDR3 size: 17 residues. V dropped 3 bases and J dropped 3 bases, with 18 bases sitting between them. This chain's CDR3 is CASSFWTWGSGYNEQFF. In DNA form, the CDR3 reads TGTGCCAGCAGTTTCTGGACTTGGGGTAGCGGCTACAATGAGCAGTTCTTC.

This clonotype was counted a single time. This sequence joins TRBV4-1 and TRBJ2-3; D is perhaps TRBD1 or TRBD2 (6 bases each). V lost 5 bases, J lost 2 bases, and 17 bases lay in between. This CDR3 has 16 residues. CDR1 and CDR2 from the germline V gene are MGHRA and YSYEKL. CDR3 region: CASSSPKGGHTDTQYF. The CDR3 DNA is TGCGCCAGCAGCTCCCCGAAGGGGGGCCACACAGATACGCAGTATTTT.

As DNA, the CDR3 is TGTGCCAGCAGCCCGGAGGTCGTTCGGGGCAATGAGCAGTTCTTC. As protein: CASSPEVVRGNEQFF. The gene calls are TRBV7-2 and TRBJ2-1, with D perhaps matching TRBD2 (5 bases). V lost 5 bases and J lost 6, with 17 bases in between. The CDR3 loop spans 15 amino acids. In germline, CDR1 is SGHTA, CDR2 FQGNSA. The variable domain in full, with the rest retrieved from reference TRBV7-2 and TRBJ2-1, is GAGVSQSPSNKVTEKGKDVELRCDPISGHTALYWYRQSLGQGLEFLIYFQGNSAPDKSGLPSDRFSAERTGGSVSTLTIQRTQQEDSAVYLCASSPEVVRGNEQFFGPGTRLTVL.

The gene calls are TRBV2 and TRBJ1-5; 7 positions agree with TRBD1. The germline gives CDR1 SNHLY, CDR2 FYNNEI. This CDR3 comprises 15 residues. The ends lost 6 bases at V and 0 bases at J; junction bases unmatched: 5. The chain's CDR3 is CASRDRLYSNQPQHF. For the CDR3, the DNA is TGTGCCAGCAGGGACAGGCTCTATAGCAATCAGCCCCAGCATTTT.

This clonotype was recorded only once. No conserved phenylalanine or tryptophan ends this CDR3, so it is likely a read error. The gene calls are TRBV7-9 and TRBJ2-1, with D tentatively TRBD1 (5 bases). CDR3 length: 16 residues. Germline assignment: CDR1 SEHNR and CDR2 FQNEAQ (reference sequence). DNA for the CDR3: TGTGCCAGCAGCTTAATAGGGGTGAGCTCCTACAATGATCAGTTCTTG. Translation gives CASSLIGVSSYNDQFL.

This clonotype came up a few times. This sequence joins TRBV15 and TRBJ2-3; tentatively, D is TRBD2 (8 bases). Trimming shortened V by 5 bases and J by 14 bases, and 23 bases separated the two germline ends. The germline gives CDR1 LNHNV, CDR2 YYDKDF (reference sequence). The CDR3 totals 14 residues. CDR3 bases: TGTGCCACCAGCCGACTTCAGGGGGGGACTAGGTTGTATTTT. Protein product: CATSRLQGGTRLYF.

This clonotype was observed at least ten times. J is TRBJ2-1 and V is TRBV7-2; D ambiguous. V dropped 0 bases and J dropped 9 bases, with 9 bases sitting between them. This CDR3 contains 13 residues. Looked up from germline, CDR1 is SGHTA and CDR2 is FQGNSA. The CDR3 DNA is TGTGCCAGCAGCTTAGCTTCCGAAGGTGAGCAGTTCTTC. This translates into CASSLASEGEQFF.

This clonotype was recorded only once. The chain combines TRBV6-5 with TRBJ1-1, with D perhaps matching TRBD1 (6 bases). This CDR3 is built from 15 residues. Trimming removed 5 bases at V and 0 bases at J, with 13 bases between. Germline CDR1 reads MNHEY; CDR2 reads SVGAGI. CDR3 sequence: CASSKPGHLNTEAFF. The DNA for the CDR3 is TGTGCCAGCAGTAAACCGGGACACCTGAACACTGAAGCTTTCTTT.

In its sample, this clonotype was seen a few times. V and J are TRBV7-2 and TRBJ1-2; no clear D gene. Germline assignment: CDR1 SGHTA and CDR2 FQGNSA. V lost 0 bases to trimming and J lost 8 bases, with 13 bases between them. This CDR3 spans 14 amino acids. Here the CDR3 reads CASSLALQKGGYTF. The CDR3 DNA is TGTGCCAGCAGCTTAGCGCTACAAAAAGGAGGCTACACCTTC.